The rows below give T cell receptor beta chains drawn from one sample of a study of identical twins. TCRdb ran MiXCR on the 5' RACE reads and lists one entry per CDR3 protein. The data hold 200,000 to 250,000 distinct CDR3 sequences, with roughly 13% observed a single time. This sample also appeared in a second study, on yellow fever vaccine responses in identical twins.

The sample was memory (CD45RO+) T cells sorted from blood. Receptors were obtained from a woman aged 18-29 years in good health. CDR3s include the opening cysteine and the closing phenylalanine or tryptophan. A D gene is named only where the DNA matches it firmly. The size of a clone is reported for some rows only, either as once, few or many, or as a class for expanded clones.

D gene: .
clone size: .
V gene: TRBV28
CDR3 length: 15
J gene: TRBJ2-7
CDR3 DNA: TGTGCCAGCAGTTCCCCCCTCAGCGGTATCTTTCAGCAGTACTTC
CDR3 protein: CASSSPLSGIFQQYF

D gene: TRBD1
clone size: few
V gene: TRBV6-2/TRBV6-3
CDR3 length: 15
J gene: TRBJ2-7
CDR3 DNA: TGTGCCAGCAGTTCCGCCGGGACAGGATCCTACGAGCAGTACTTC
CDR3 protein: CASSSAGTGSYEQYF

D gene: TRBD1
clone size: few
V gene: TRBV28
CDR3 length: 17
J gene: TRBJ2-3
CDR3 DNA: TGTGCCAGCAGTAGGGACAGGGCCCGTGTTTCCACAGATACGCAGTATTTT
CDR3 protein: CASSRDRARVSTDTQYF

D gene: .
clone size: few
V gene: TRBV30
CDR3 length: 13
J gene: TRBJ1-1
CDR3 DNA: TGTGCCTGGAAGGCAGACATGAACACTGAAGCTTTCTTT
CDR3 protein: CAWKADMNTEAFF

D gene: .
clone size: .
V gene: TRBV4-2
CDR3 length: 14
J gene: TRBJ2-4
CDR3 DNA: TGTGCCAGCAGCCAGAACAACCCGGGCTGGCCTCAGTACTTC
CDR3 protein: CASSQNNPGWPQYF

D gene: .
clone size: few
V gene: TRBV3-1
CDR3 length: 12
J gene: TRBJ2-7
CDR3 DNA: TGTGCCGACACGCGAGGTCTCTACGAGCAGTACTTC
CDR3 protein: CADTRGLYEQYF

D gene: TRBD2
clone size: .
V gene: TRBV12-3/TRBV12-4
CDR3 length: 16
J gene: TRBJ2-3
CDR3 DNA: TGTGCCAGCAGTTCCGGACTAGCGGGAGTTTCAGATACGCAGTATTTT
CDR3 protein: CASSSGLAGVSDTQYF

D gene: .
clone size: .
V gene: TRBV27
CDR3 length: 13
J gene: TRBJ2-7
CDR3 DNA: TGTGCCAGCAGTTCGACAGACTCCTACGAGCAGTACTTC
CDR3 protein: CASSSTDSYEQYF

D gene: .
clone size: .
V gene: TRBV3-1
CDR3 length: 13
J gene: TRBJ2-7
CDR3 DNA: TGTGCCAGCAGTTTCGGGATCCGCTACGAGCAGTACTTC
CDR3 protein: CASSFGIRYEQYF

D gene: .
clone size: .
V gene: TRBV27
CDR3 length: 12
J gene: TRBJ1-2
CDR3 DNA: TGTGCCAGCAGCACGAAAGGGTATGGCTACACCTTC
CDR3 protein: CASSTKGYGYTF

D gene: .
clone size: .
V gene: TRBV20-1
CDR3 length: 15
J gene: TRBJ2-3
CDR3 DNA: TGCAGTGCTAGACGGCTCGGGAGCAGCACAGATACGCAGTATTTT
CDR3 protein: CSARRLGSSTDTQYF

D gene: TRBD1
clone size: few
V gene: TRBV4-2
CDR3 length: 18
J gene: TRBJ1-4
CDR3 DNA: TGTGCCAGCAGCCCGAAGGGACAGGGGACAGTGTCGGGGGAAAAACTGTTTTTT
CDR3 protein: CASSPKGQGTVSGEKLFF

D gene: TRBD2
clone size: .
V gene: TRBV7-2
CDR3 length: 13
J gene: TRBJ2-1
CDR3 DNA: TGTGCCAGCAGCTTAGGTCTGGAGACTAGCAAGTTCTTC
CDR3 protein: CASSLGLETSKFF

D gene: .
clone size: .
V gene: TRBV2
CDR3 length: 17
J gene: TRBJ2-7
CDR3 DNA: TGTGCCAGCAGTGACCCGGGGACGCGAACGCCTAACTACGAGCAGTACTTC
CDR3 protein: CASSDPGTRTPNYEQYF

D gene: TRBD1
clone size: .
V gene: TRBV2
CDR3 length: 15
J gene: TRBJ2-2
CDR3 DNA: TGTGCCAGCAGGGGCGGACAGGGTCGGACCGGGGAGCTGTTTTTT
CDR3 protein: CASRGGQGRTGELFF

D gene: .
clone size: .
V gene: TRBV9
CDR3 length: 14
J gene: TRBJ1-6
CDR3 DNA: TGTGCCAGCAGCGTAGGGGCAGATAATTCACCCCTCCACTTT
CDR3 protein: CASSVGADNSPLHF

D gene: .
clone size: .
V gene: TRBV5-4
CDR3 length: 13
J gene: TRBJ1-2
CDR3 DNA: TGTGCCAGCAGCTTGTGGGACCTTGGAGGCTACACCTTC
CDR3 protein: CASSLWDLGGYTF

D gene: TRBD2
clone size: many
V gene: TRBV12-3/TRBV12-4
CDR3 length: 14
J gene: TRBJ2-7
CDR3 DNA: TGTGCCAGCAGCCAACCGACTAGCGGCGGCGAGCAGTACTTC
CDR3 protein: CASSQPTSGGEQYF

D gene: .
clone size: .
V gene: TRBV14
CDR3 length: 13
J gene: TRBJ2-3
CDR3 DNA: TGTGCCAGCAGCCAAGGTCTCACAGATACGCAGTATTTT
CDR3 protein: CASSQGLTDTQYF

D gene: TRBD2
clone size: .
V gene: TRBV27
CDR3 length: 13
J gene: TRBJ2-1
CDR3 DNA: TGTGCCAGCAGTTTAAGACTAGCGAATGAGCAGTTCTTC
CDR3 protein: CASSLRLANEQFF

D gene: TRBD2
clone size: few
V gene: TRBV3-1
CDR3 length: 18
J gene: TRBJ2-1
CDR3 DNA: TGTGCCAGCAGCCAGGTGTTAGGACTAGCGGGAAGGGGTAATGAGCAGTTCTTC
CDR3 protein: CASSQVLGLAGRGNEQFF

D gene: .
clone size: many
V gene: TRBV20-1
CDR3 length: 15
J gene: TRBJ2-7
CDR3 DNA: TGCAGTGCTGATAACCGGGAGTACAGCCCCTACGAGCAGTACTTC
CDR3 protein: CSADNREYSPYEQYF

D gene: .
clone size: .
V gene: TRBV5-1
CDR3 length: 14
J gene: TRBJ2-7
CDR3 DNA: TGCGCCAGCAATGAGGGAGGGGGAAGTTCCGAGCAGTACTTC
CDR3 protein: CASNEGGGSSEQYF

D gene: .
clone size: .
V gene: TRBV7-9
CDR3 length: 15
J gene: TRBJ2-1
CDR3 DNA: TGTGCCAGCAGCTTGTGGGAGGGGGCGCGGCGTGAGCAGTTCTTC
CDR3 protein: CASSLWEGARREQFF

D gene: .
clone size: .
V gene: TRBV12-3/TRBV12-4
CDR3 length: 14
J gene: TRBJ2-3
CDR3 DNA: TGTGCCAGCAATGACGGGGGCGGCACAGATACGCAGTATTTT
CDR3 protein: CASNDGGGTDTQYF

D gene: .
clone size: many
V gene: TRBV29-1
CDR3 length: 11
J gene: TRBJ1-1
CDR3 DNA: TGCAGCGTCGTAACCGCCGGCTTAGCTTTCTTT
CDR3 protein: CSVVTAGLAFF

D gene: TRBD1
clone size: few
V gene: TRBV6-6
CDR3 length: 13
J gene: TRBJ2-7
CDR3 DNA: TGTGCCAGCAGTTACTCCACCGGGACAGGGACCCCCTTC
CDR3 protein: CASSYSTGTGTPF

D gene: TRBD2
clone size: .
V gene: TRBV4-2
CDR3 length: 18
J gene: TRBJ2-1
CDR3 DNA: TGTGCCAGCAGCCAAGTTGGACGGGAGGGTGGTGGCTACAATGAGCAGTTCTTC
CDR3 protein: CASSQVGREGGGYNEQFF

D gene: .
clone size: few
V gene: TRBV20-1
CDR3 length: 14
J gene: TRBJ2-2
CDR3 DNA: TGCAGTGCTAGATTACAGGGGAACACCGGGGAGCTGTTTTTT
CDR3 protein: CSARLQGNTGELFF

D gene: .
clone size: many
V gene: TRBV7-6
CDR3 length: 15
J gene: TRBJ2-2
CDR3 DNA: TGTGCCAGCAGCGCTACTAGTAGCCCCACCGGGGAGCTGTTTTTT
CDR3 protein: CASSATSSPTGELFF

D gene: TRBD2
clone size: .
V gene: TRBV28
CDR3 length: 14
J gene: TRBJ2-7
CDR3 DNA: TGTGCCAGCAGTCGGGGACTAGGATCCTACGAGCAGTACTTC
CDR3 protein: CASSRGLGSYEQYF

D gene: .
clone size: .
V gene: TRBV25-1
CDR3 length: 14
J gene: TRBJ2-1
CDR3 DNA: TGTGCCAGCAGTGAAGGTTTCTCCTACAATGAGCAGTTCTTC
CDR3 protein: CASSEGFSYNEQFF

D gene: TRBD1
clone size: .
V gene: TRBV24-1
CDR3 length: 15
J gene: TRBJ2-7
CDR3 DNA: TGTGCCACCAGTGGATCTGACAGGGGCTCCTACGAGCAGTACTTC
CDR3 protein: CATSGSDRGSYEQYF

D gene: .
clone size: .
V gene: TRBV25-1
CDR3 length: 11
J gene: TRBJ2-2
CDR3 DNA: TGTGCCAGCAGTCCTTATGGGGAGCTGTTTTTT
CDR3 protein: CASSPYGELFF

D gene: .
clone size: few
V gene: TRBV7-8
CDR3 length: 17
J gene: TRBJ2-2
CDR3 DNA: TGTGCCAGCAGCTTAGTTCCTCGCACAACGAACACCGGGGAGCTGTTTTTT
CDR3 protein: CASSLVPRTTNTGELFF

D gene: TRBD2
clone size: few
V gene: TRBV5-1
CDR3 length: 13
J gene: TRBJ2-1
CDR3 DNA: TGCGCCAGCAGCCGGGGGGGTTCTAATGAGCAGTTCTTC
CDR3 protein: CASSRGGSNEQFF

D gene: TRBD1
clone size: .
V gene: TRBV9
CDR3 length: 15
J gene: TRBJ2-7
CDR3 DNA: TGTGCCAGCAGCGTCGGATATGACAGGGGCTACGAGCAGTACTTC
CDR3 protein: CASSVGYDRGYEQYF

D gene: TRBD2
clone size: few
V gene: TRBV5-1
CDR3 length: 15
J gene: TRBJ2-1
CDR3 DNA: TGCGCCAGCAGCTTGTTAGCGGGGGTATTAAAAGAGCAGTTCTTC
CDR3 protein: CASSLLAGVLKEQFF

D gene: .
clone size: .
V gene: TRBV7-2
CDR3 length: 14
J gene: TRBJ2-2
CDR3 DNA: TGTGCCAGCAGCGGGGTCCCGAACACCGGGGAGCTGTTTTTT
CDR3 protein: CASSGVPNTGELFF

D gene: .
clone size: .
V gene: TRBV19
CDR3 length: 17
J gene: TRBJ2-1
CDR3 DNA: TGTGCCAGTACGGTGGGCAGACCGGGTCTCCCCTACAATGAGCAGTTCTTC
CDR3 protein: CASTVGRPGLPYNEQFF

D gene: TRBD1
clone size: .
V gene: TRBV27
CDR3 length: 16
J gene: TRBJ1-5
CDR3 DNA: TGTGCCAGCAGTGGGGGACAGGAGTTTTTCAATCAGCCCCAGCATTTT
CDR3 protein: CASSGGQEFFNQPQHF

D gene: .
clone size: .
V gene: TRBV7-9
CDR3 length: 14
J gene: TRBJ2-5
CDR3 DNA: TGTGCCAGCAGCTTAGGGAAAGGGGAAGAGACCCAGTACTTC
CDR3 protein: CASSLGKGEETQYF

D gene: TRBD2
clone size: .
V gene: TRBV19
CDR3 length: 16
J gene: TRBJ2-3
CDR3 DNA: TGTGCCAGTAGTATCGGACTAGCGGGGCCCACAGATACGCAGTATTTT
CDR3 protein: CASSIGLAGPTDTQYF

D gene: TRBD1
clone size: many
V gene: TRBV7-9
CDR3 length: 15
J gene: TRBJ1-1
CDR3 DNA: TGTGCCAGCAGCTTATCAGGGTCTGGGGACAGTGAAGCTTTCTTT
CDR3 protein: CASSLSGSGDSEAFF

D gene: TRBD2
clone size: many
V gene: TRBV4-3
CDR3 length: 18
J gene: TRBJ2-7
CDR3 DNA: TGCGCCAGCAGCCAAGCCCTCTTAGATAGTAGCGGGAGCTACGAGCAGTACTTC
CDR3 protein: CASSQALLDSSGSYEQYF

D gene: .
clone size: .
V gene: TRBV29-1
CDR3 length: 13
J gene: TRBJ2-7
CDR3 DNA: TGCAGCGTTGAAATCCGGGCCTCCTACGAGCAGTACTTC
CDR3 protein: CSVEIRASYEQYF

D gene: .
clone size: .
V gene: TRBV3-1
CDR3 length: 13
J gene: TRBJ2-7
CDR3 DNA: TGTGCCAGCAGCCAAGGTGGGCCCCACGAGCAGTACTTC
CDR3 protein: CASSQGGPHEQYF

D gene: .
clone size: few
V gene: TRBV20-1
CDR3 length: 15
J gene: TRBJ1-5
CDR3 DNA: TGCAGTCCGAAAAAGACAGTCAATAGCAATCAGCCCCAGCATTTT
CDR3 protein: CSPKKTVNSNQPQHF

D gene: TRBD1
clone size: few
V gene: TRBV5-1
CDR3 length: 16
J gene: TRBJ2-1
CDR3 DNA: TGCGCCAGCAGCCAGGCTATTGGACAGGACAACAATGAGCAGTTCTTC
CDR3 protein: CASSQAIGQDNNEQFF

D gene: TRBD1
clone size: many
V gene: TRBV12-3/TRBV12-4
CDR3 length: 15
J gene: TRBJ2-2
CDR3 DNA: TGTGCCAGCAGTCTGACAGGGGCCGGCACCGGGGAGCTGTTTTTT
CDR3 protein: CASSLTGAGTGELFF

D gene: .
clone size: .
V gene: TRBV28
CDR3 length: 14
J gene: TRBJ1-3
CDR3 DNA: TGTGCCGTCCCTAGCCCTTCGGCCGGAAACACCATATATTTT
CDR3 protein: CAVPSPSAGNTIYF

D gene: .
clone size: .
V gene: TRBV5-1
CDR3 length: 14
J gene: TRBJ2-5
CDR3 DNA: TGCGCCAGCAGCTTGGGACTACTAGGGGAGACCCAGTACTTC
CDR3 protein: CASSLGLLGETQYF

D gene: .
clone size: few
V gene: TRBV20-1
CDR3 length: 13
J gene: TRBJ2-1
CDR3 DNA: TGCAGTGCTAGACGGGGAGTAAGGAATGAGCAGTTCTTC
CDR3 protein: CSARRGVRNEQFF

D gene: .
clone size: few
V gene: TRBV11-2
CDR3 length: 15
J gene: TRBJ2-2
CDR3 DNA: TGTGCCAGCAGCTTAGCCAGGGTCGGGACCGGGGAGCTGTTTTTT
CDR3 protein: CASSLARVGTGELFF

D gene: TRBD2
clone size: .
V gene: TRBV6-5
CDR3 length: 17
J gene: TRBJ2-1
CDR3 DNA: TGTGCCAGCAGTTGGGATCTAGCGGGGTCCTCCTACAATGAGCAGTTCTTC
CDR3 protein: CASSWDLAGSSYNEQFF

D gene: .
clone size: many
V gene: TRBV20-1
CDR3 length: 12
J gene: TRBJ1-1
CDR3 DNA: TGCAGTGCTAGAGATACAGGGATGGGAGCTTTCTTT
CDR3 protein: CSARDTGMGAFF

D gene: TRBD2
clone size: few
V gene: TRBV7-8
CDR3 length: 17
J gene: TRBJ2-5
CDR3 DNA: TGTGCCAGCAGCTTAGATCTACAGCGGGGGGGCCACGAGACCCAGTACTTC
CDR3 protein: CASSLDLQRGGHETQYF

D gene: .
clone size: .
V gene: TRBV6-2/TRBV6-3
CDR3 length: 10
J gene: TRBJ2-7
CDR3 DNA: TGTGCCAGCAGTTACTCACCGCAGTACTTC
CDR3 protein: CASSYSPQYF

D gene: TRBD1
clone size: few
V gene: TRBV7-9
CDR3 length: 15
J gene: TRBJ1-6
CDR3 DNA: TGTGCCAGCAGCCCCGAGACAGGGCCTAACTCACCCCTCCACTTT
CDR3 protein: CASSPETGPNSPLHF

D gene: .
clone size: .
V gene: TRBV28
CDR3 length: 12
J gene: TRBJ1-1
CDR3 DNA: TGTGCCAGCAGAGCAGGGACCCTTGAAGCTTTCTTT
CDR3 protein: CASRAGTLEAFF